This T cell receptor beta chain was identified in a study of cytomegalovirus exposure and HLA in healthy donors. The study ran its PCR with 60 Vbeta and 13 Jbeta primers. Assay used: immunoSEQ multiplex PCR; TCRdb lists only in-frame clones, some missing. The sample holds approximately 190,000 clones. The clonotype comes from a man aged 30 to 45 in good health and CMV-seronegative. Source material: PBMCs.

CDR3 bases: TGTGCCAGCAGCTTACTCCGGGGGGCTGAAGCTTTCTTT. This codes for CASSLLRGAEAFF. The chain links TRBV7-2 to TRBJ1-1, with a weak D call TRBD1 (5 bases). The germline V gene encodes CDR1 SGHTA and CDR2 FQGNSA. The CDR3 totals 13 residues. With 2 bases removed from V and 6 bases from J, the gap between germline ends came to 10 bases.